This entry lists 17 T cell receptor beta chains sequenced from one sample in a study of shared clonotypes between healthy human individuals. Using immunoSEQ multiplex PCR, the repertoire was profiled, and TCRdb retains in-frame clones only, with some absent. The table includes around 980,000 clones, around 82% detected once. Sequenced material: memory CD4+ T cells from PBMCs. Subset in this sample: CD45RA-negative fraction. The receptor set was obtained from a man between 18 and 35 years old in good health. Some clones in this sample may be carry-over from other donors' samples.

The CDR3 nucleotides are TGTGCCAGCAGCTTAAGGAACGCAGATACGCAGTATTTT. As protein: CASSLRNADTQYF. J is TRBJ2-3 and V is TRBV7-3; D unclear. V lost 1 base, J lost 4 bases, and 6 bases lay in between. This CDR3 is 13 amino acids long. CDR1 is SGHTA and CDR2 is FQGTGA in the germline V gene.

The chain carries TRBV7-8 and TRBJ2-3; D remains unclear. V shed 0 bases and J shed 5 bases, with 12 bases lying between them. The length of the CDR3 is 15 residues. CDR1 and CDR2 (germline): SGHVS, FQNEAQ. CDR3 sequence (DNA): TGTGCCAGCAGCTTAGCTCAGAAAACGGGAGATACGCAGTATTTT. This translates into CASSLAQKTGDTQYF.

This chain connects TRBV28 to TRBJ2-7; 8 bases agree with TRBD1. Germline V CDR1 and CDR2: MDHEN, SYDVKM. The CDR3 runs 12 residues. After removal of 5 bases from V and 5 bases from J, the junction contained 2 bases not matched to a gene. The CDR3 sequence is CASSPTGDEQYF. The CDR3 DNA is TGTGCCAGCAGTCCGACAGGGGACGAGCAGTACTTC.

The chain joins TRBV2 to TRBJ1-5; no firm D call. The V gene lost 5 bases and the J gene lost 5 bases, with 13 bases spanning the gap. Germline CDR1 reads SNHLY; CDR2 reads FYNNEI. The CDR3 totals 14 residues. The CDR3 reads CASSRLLQDQPQHF. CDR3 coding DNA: TGTGCCAGCAGTCGTTTACTCCAAGATCAGCCCCAGCATTTT. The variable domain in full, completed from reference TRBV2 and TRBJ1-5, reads EPEVTQTPSHQVTQMGQEVILRCVPISNHLYFYWYRQILGQKVEFLVSFYNNEISEKSEIFDDQFSVERPDGSNFTLKIRSTKLEDSAMYFCASSRLLQDQPQHFGDGTRLSIL.

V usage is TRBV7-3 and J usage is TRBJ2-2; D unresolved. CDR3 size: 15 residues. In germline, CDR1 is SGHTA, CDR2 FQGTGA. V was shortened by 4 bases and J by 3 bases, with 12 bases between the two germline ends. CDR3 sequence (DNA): TGTGCCAGCAGCTCCCGCCCTGGGGACACCGGGGAGCTGTTTTTT. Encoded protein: CASSSRPGDTGELFF.

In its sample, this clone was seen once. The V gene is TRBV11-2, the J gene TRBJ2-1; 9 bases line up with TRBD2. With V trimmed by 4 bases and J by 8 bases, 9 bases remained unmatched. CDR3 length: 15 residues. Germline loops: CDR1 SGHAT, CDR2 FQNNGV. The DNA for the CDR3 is TGTGCCAGCAGCTCGCGGGAGGGCGGATTCGATGAGCAGTTCTTC. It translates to CASSSREGGFDEQFF.

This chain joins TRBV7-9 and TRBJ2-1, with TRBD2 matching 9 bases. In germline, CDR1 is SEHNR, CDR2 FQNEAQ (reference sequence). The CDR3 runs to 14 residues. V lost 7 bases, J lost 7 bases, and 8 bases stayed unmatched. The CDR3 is CASTSAGGSNEQFF. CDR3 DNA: TGTGCCAGCACCTCCGCGGGAGGGAGTAATGAGCAGTTCTTC.

CDR3 sequence (DNA): TGCGCCAGCAGCTTGCGGGCGGGCCCCTACGAGCAGTACTTC. Translation gives CASSLRAGPYEQYF. The gene calls are TRBV5-1 and TRBJ2-7; D may be TRBD2 (5 bases). CDR1 and CDR2 from the germline V gene are SGHRS and YFSETQ. The CDR3 contains 14 residues. V gave up 1 base and J gave up 2 bases, with 10 bases separating them.

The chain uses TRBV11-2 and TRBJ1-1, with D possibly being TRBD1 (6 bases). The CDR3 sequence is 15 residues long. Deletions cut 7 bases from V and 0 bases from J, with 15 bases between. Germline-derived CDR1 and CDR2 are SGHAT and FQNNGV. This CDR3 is CASIKGDGLNTEAFF. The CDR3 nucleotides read TGTGCCAGCATCAAGGGGGACGGACTGAACACTGAAGCTTTCTTT.

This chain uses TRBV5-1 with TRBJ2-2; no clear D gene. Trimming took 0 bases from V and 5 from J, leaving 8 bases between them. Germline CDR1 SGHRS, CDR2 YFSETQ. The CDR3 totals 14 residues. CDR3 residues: CASSLVQGTGELFF. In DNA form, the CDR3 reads TGCGCCAGCAGCTTGGTTCAAGGAACCGGGGAGCTGTTTTTT.

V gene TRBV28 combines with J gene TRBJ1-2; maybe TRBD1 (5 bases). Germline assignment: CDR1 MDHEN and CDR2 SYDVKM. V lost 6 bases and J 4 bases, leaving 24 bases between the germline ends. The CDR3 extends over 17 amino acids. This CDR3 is CASSTPSAGGGTYGYTF. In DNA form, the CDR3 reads TGTGCCAGCAGCACCCCTTCGGCCGGGGGGGGTACCTATGGCTACACCTTC.

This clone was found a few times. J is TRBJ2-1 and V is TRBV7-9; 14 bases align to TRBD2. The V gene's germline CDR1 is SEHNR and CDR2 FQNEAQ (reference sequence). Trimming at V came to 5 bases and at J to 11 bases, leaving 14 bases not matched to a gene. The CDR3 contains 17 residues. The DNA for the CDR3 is TGTGCCAGCAGCCCCCGTGGACTAGCGGGAGGCCAGGAGAAGCAGTTCTTC. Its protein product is CASSPRGLAGGQEKQFF.

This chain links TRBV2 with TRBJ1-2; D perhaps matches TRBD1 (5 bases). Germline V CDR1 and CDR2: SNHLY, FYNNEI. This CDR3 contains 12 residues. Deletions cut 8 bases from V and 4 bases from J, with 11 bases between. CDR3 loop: CASGGNSYGYTF. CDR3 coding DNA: TGTGCCAGCGGGGGGAATAGCTATGGCTACACCTTC.

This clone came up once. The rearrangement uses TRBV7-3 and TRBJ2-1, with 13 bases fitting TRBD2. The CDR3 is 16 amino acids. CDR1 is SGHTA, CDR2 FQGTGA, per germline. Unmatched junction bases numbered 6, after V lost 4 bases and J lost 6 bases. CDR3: CASSSLTSGRGNEQFF. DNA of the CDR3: TGTGCCAGCAGCTCCCTCACTAGCGGGAGGGGCAATGAGCAGTTCTTC.

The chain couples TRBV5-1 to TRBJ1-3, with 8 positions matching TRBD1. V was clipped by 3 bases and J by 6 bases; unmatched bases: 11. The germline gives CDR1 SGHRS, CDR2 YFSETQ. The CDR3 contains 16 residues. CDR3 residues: CASSSTLDRGPNTIYF. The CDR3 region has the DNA TGCGCCAGCAGCTCTACCCTTGACAGGGGACCAAACACCATATATTTT.

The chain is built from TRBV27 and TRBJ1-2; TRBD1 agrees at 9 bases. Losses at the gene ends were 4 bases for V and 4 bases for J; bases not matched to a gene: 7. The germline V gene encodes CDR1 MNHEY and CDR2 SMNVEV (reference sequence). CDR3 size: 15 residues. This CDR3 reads CASSSSTGGLYGYTF. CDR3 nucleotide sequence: TGTGCCAGCAGTTCCTCGACAGGGGGTCTCTATGGCTACACCTTC.

The CDR3 reads CASSPIQGQEDEQYF. CDR3 sequence (DNA): TGTGCCAGCTCACCTATTCAGGGACAGGAGGACGAGCAGTACTTC. V gene TRBV18 combines with J gene TRBJ2-7; 8 nucleotides match TRBD1. The CDR3 is made up of 15 amino acids. V was clipped by 3 bases and J by 5 bases; unmatched bases: 9. Germline V gives CDR1 KGHSH, CDR2 LQKENI.